This T cell receptor (beta chain) came from a study of blood T cell repertoires in COVID-19. Turning to the study itself: The origin of the acute and convalescent COVID-19 samples was the United States, Italy and Spain. The analysed material was cDNA or gDNA that came from T cells, B-cell-depleted T cells, or PBMCs.

In the authors' workflow: Amplification of reference gene primers was used by the study to estimate nucleated cell counts. Assay used: immunoSEQ multiplex PCR; TCRdb lists only in-frame clones, some missing. The V and J calls and clone size come from that table; D and trimming were worked out from the DNA. The sample includes 20,000 to 25,000 clones, 70% to 90% seen only once; the top ten take around 10%. The CDR3 runs to 16 residues. Germline V lookup: CDR1 SGHVS, CDR2 FNYEAQ. Losses at the gene ends were 5 bases for V and 3 bases for J; bases not matched to a gene: 7. The chain has TRBV7-6 and TRBJ2-1; 10 nucleotides match TRBD2. Sequenced material: peripheral blood. The receptor's source is a human donor in a cohort sampled during active COVID-19. The donor label of this sample is uncertain. This CDR3 is CASSQLAGGRYNEQFF. The CDR3 region has the DNA TGTGCCAGCAGCCAATTAGCGGGAGGCCGCTACAATGAGCAGTTCTTC.